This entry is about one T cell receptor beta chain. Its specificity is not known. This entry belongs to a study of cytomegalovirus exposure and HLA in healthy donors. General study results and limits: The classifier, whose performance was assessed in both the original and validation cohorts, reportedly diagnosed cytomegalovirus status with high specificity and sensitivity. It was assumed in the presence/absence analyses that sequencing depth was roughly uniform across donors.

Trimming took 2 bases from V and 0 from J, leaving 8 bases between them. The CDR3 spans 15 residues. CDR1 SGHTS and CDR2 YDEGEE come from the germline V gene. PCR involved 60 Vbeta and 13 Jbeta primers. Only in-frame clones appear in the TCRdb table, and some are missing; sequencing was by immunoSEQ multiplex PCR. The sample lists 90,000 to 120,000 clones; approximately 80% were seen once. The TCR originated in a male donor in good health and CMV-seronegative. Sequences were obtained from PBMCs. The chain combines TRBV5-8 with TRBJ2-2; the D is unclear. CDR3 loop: CASSFRQTNTGELFF. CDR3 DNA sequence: TGTGCCAGCAGCTTCAGGCAGACGAACACCGGGGAGCTGTTTTTT.